Listed below are T cell receptor beta chains from one sample, sequenced in a study of tissue T cells after allogeneic stem cell transplantation. Sequencing was performed with immunoSEQ multiplex PCR; in TCRdb, only in-frame clones are kept and a portion is missing. The sample has about 1,000 clones, 75% to 95% seen once; the top ten hold more than 3.5%. The starting material was spleen tissue, obtained at autopsy. Source of these receptors: an older male patient with steroid-refractory graft-versus-host disease after an allogeneic stem cell transplant. Some T cells may be provided by the graft donor. Each CDR3 is given with its conserved first and last residue.

CDR3 length	V gene	J gene	CDR3 protein
14	TRBV7-2	TRBJ1-5	CASGQGIMSQPQHF
15	TRBV5-1	TRBJ1-4	CASSLNDRVNEKLFF
16	TRBV11-3	TRBJ2-2	CASSPPDRGNTGELFF
16	TRBV6-4	TRBJ2-3	CASSESVSNGGDTQYF
14	TRBV29-1	TRBJ2-3	CSVSKFEPTDTQYF
12	TRBV6-2/TRBV6-3	TRBJ2-7	CASSYSAYEQYF
14	TRBV10-3	TRBJ2-2	CAIGSGGGTGELFF
15	TRBV2	TRBJ2-3	CASSEWGARTDTQYF
17	TRBV13	TRBJ1-4	CASSGYGDGATNEKLFF
13	TRBV6-5	TRBJ1-5	CASSYLFNQPQHF
15	TRBV27	TRBJ1-2	CASSPMVGASYGYTF
17	TRBV6-2/TRBV6-3	TRBJ2-5	CASSYHTMGGGPETQYF
14	TRBV5-4	TRBJ2-7	CASSDSGGPYEQYF
13	TRBV6-1	TRBJ1-1	CASSEGPWTEAFF
14	TRBV5-1	TRBJ1-1	CASSLAQTNTEAFF
19	TRBV27	TRBJ2-3	CASSGQDVGLAGGTDTQYF
11	TRBV20-1	TRBJ2-5	CSANRGETQYF
15	TRBV6-4	TRBJ2-3	CASSDSGTPSDTQYF
15	TRBV6-4	TRBJ2-5	CASSATSGGQETQYF
18	TRBV18	TRBJ1-1	CASSPSPGSSDMNTEAFF
13	TRBV6-2/TRBV6-3	TRBJ1-2	CASSYSPNYGYTF
16	TRBV28	TRBJ1-1	CASFSRDTESDTEAFF
15	TRBV11-2	TRBJ1-2	CASSLGPGPGYGYTF
14	TRBV13	TRBJ2-7	CASSRRGDGYEQYF
15	TRBV6-1	TRBJ2-3	CASSELAGGPDTQYF
14	TRBV2	TRBJ2-5	CATSLQGAGETQYF
12	TRBV2	TRBJ2-7	CASFQGAYEQYF
15	TRBV6-5	TRBJ2-4	CASSYDQGGFDIQYF
13	TRBV2	TRBJ2-6	CASRGARANVLTF
15	TRBV2	TRBJ1-5	CASSTILGGNQPQHF
16	TRBV6-5	TRBJ2-4	CASSSDYRDRKNIQYF
15	TRBV7-8	TRBJ2-3	CASSSGIIDTDTQYF
12	TRBV30	TRBJ1-6	CAWSDGNSPLHF
12	TRBV2	TRBJ2-2	CASSSNTGELFF
15	TRBV7-2	TRBJ1-5	CASSLGQGGYQPQHF
12	TRBV2	TRBJ2-5	CATLGLQETQYF
16	TRBV3-1/TRBV3-2	TRBJ2-3	CASSQDGPGSSDTQYF
15	TRBV1	TRBJ2-3	CTSSQGLAVGDTQYF
17	TRBV25-1	TRBJ2-7	CASSVRWGKELPYEQYF
12	TRBV15	TRBJ2-7	CATTSGSYEQYF
15	TRBV7-3	TRBJ2-1	CASSLTSGGADEQFF